This TCR beta chain derives from a study of siplizumab effects on memory and regulatory T cells (dated by TCRdb to about 2019). Regarding the study in general: The study looked at the effect of siplizumab, an anti-CD2 antibody, on alloreactive T-cell subsets in allogeneic mixed lymphocyte reactions made from human PBMCs.

CDR1 and CDR2 were assigned from the germline V gene as KGHSH and LQKENI. Including the terminal cysteine and phenylalanine, the CDR3 comprises 17 residues. The kept DNA is CDR3 alone, 51 bases in frame from the first base. Relative to germline, V is missing 3 bases and J is missing 3 bases, with 6 bases of the junction outside any gene match. Receptor libraries were prepared by the immunoSEQ multiplex PCR assay. The deep sequencing platform assayed about 91,000 TCR templates per sample. Genomic DNA extracted from sorted T cells was used for TCRbeta CDR3 sequencing. The authors' pipeline ran thus. The R programming language was used for clonal analysis of TCRbeta CDR3 data. Unstimulated samples were compared with post-reaction CFSE-low samples to define alloreactive CD4+ and CD8+ clones. By matching sequences to the repertoires of sorted unstimulated Treg and non-Treg cells, each alloreactive CD4+ clone was assigned a regulatory or non-regulatory origin. This immuneACCESS table, as held by TCRdb, lists in-frame sequences with V and J called but not all clones. Of the missing ones, under half trace to an unresolved V gene in checked studies; the others have no known cause. V and J calls and clone size are as listed in that table; D and trimming were resolved from the DNA. Present in this sample are some 97,000 clones, 94% of which were seen just once. The ten largest clonotypes hold less than 1.5% of the sample.

TCRbeta CDR3 sequencing was performed on sorted unstimulated T cells and on proliferating T cells recovered from mixed lymphocyte reactions. Fresh whole blood from ten HLA-typed healthy donors served as the source for isolating PBMCs. Unstimulated CD4+ non-regulatory T cells were FACS-sorted to map the origin of alloreactive clones. Turning to this clone: The antigen it binds to is not known. Within one base of it there is no much larger clone, and no base qualities were kept.

The study at large found these results: In reactions with siplizumab, an average of around 70% of mappable alloreactive CD4+ clones were Treg-derived, compared with 26.9% in control reactions. The cumulative frequency of alloreactive sequences that could be traced back to unstimulated CD4+ memory T cells was significantly reduced by siplizumab. Greater diversity appeared to be present in unstimulated naive T cells than in memory T cells, and a substantial contribution to the alloresponse seemed to be made by naive cells. The suppressive function of proliferating Tregs from siplizumab cultures was not functionally confirmed. Roughly 80-96% of proliferating CD4+ or CD8+ clones could not be assigned a naive or memory phenotype. Sequences below about 10^-5 frequency were poorly captured, so only a minor fraction of alloreactive clones could be mapped to unstimulated subsets.

The sequence derives from a human donor in good health. Sample: non-Treg CD4+ T cells sorted from blood. This sample's cell subset or site label indicates: FACS-sorted unstimulated CD4+ non-regulatory T cells. The chain is encoded by TRBV18 joined to TRBJ2-1, and 12 bases in between align with TRBD2. The CDR3 region has the sequence CASSPRTSGTHYNEQFF. The bases are TGTGCCAGCTCACCCCGGACTAGCGGGACCCACTACAATGAGCAGTTCTTC.